Shown below are 9 T cell receptor beta chains from a single sample sequenced in a study of blood T cell repertoires in COVID-19. Produced via immunoSEQ multiplex PCR; TCRdb's table is partial and in-frame only. Of tens of thousands of clones listed, about 87% are singletons. The sequenced sample consisted of peripheral blood. The receptors here all came from a man over 45 with active COVID-19.

This rearrangement joins TRBV19 to TRBJ2-1; D perhaps matches TRBD2 (6 bases). V lost 5 bases to trimming and J lost 9 bases, with 11 bases between them. CDR3 length equals 12 residues. CDR1 is LNHDA and CDR2 is SQIVND in the germline V gene (reference sequence). The CDR3 region is CASSSIGGEQFF. The CDR3 DNA reads TGTGCCAGTAGTTCCATCGGGGGTGAGCAGTTCTTC.

The chain uses TRBV30 and TRBJ2-7; TRBD2 matches at 8 bases. CDR1 and CDR2 (germline): GTSNPN, SVGIG (reference sequence). The CDR3 is 13 residues long. Trimming cost V 6 bases and J 6 bases; bases outside gene matches: 10. The CDR3 here is CACSAGGLVEQYF. Written as DNA, the CDR3 is TGTGCCTGTTCTGCGGGGGGCCTCGTCGAGCAGTACTTC.

The J gene is TRBJ2-7, the V gene TRBV19; D is uncertain. Trimming took off 9 bases at V and 5 bases at J, with 23 bases between the two ends. This CDR3 region has 15 residues. Germline V gene lookup returns CDR1 LNHDA and CDR2 SQIVND (reference sequence). CDR3 nucleotides: TGTGCCAGCCGCAAGAAGGCCCCAACAACTAACGAGCAGTACTTC. Translation gives CASRKKAPTTNEQYF.

This chain connects TRBV5-1 to TRBJ2-3, with D tentatively TRBD2 (7 bases). The CDR3 covers 16 residues. The germline V gene encodes CDR1 SGHRS and CDR2 YFSETQ. The V end was cut by 0 bases, the J end by 7 bases, with 18 bases between. CDR3: CASSLGGLAEGNTQYF. The CDR3 nucleotides read TGCGCCAGCAGCTTGGGGGGGCTAGCGGAGGGAAATACGCAGTATTTT.

The chain joins TRBV9 to TRBJ1-1; 7 bases line up with TRBD1. CDR3 size: 16 residues. The germline V gene has CDR1 SGDLS and CDR2 YYNGEE. V lost 4 bases and J lost 2; bases outside the gene matches: 11. The DNA for the CDR3 is TGTGCCAGCAGCCCTCCCTTACAGGGGCCCAACACTGAAGCTTTCTTT. The encoded protein is CASSPPLQGPNTEAFF.

The V call is TRBV5-1, the J call TRBJ2-5; D might be TRBD2 (5 bases). The CDR3 is 15 residues long. Trimming removed 5 bases from V and 4 bases from J, with 18 bases in between. From germline, CDR1 is SGHRS and CDR2 YFSETQ. The CDR3 region is CASSQERTYGETQYF. In DNA, the CDR3 is TGCGCCAGCAGTCAGGAGCGGACCTATGGAGAGACCCAGTACTTC.

The CDR3 nucleotides read TGTGCCAGCAGCTCAGGAGGGGTTTTAGGGCACAATGAGCAGTTCTTC. Amino acids: CASSSGGVLGHNEQFF. The chain couples TRBV5-4 to TRBJ2-1; possibly TRBD2 for D (6 bases). Germline loops: CDR1 SGHNT, CDR2 YYREEE (reference sequence). The CDR3 spans 16 residues. The germline V and J ends were trimmed by 3 bases and 5 bases, with 18 bases remaining between them.

The CDR3 sequence is CSASLAGGLDTQYF. The CDR3 nucleotides read TGCAGTGCTAGTCTAGCGGGAGGGTTGGATACGCAGTATTTT. V usage is TRBV20-1 and J usage is TRBJ2-3; 12 bases match TRBD2. The germline CDR1 and CDR2 sequences are DFQATT and SNEGSKA (reference sequence). CDR3 size: 14 residues. V lost 3 bases to trimming and J lost 6 bases; unmatched junction nucleotides: 4.

This clone was recorded only once. V gene TRBV4-3 combines with J gene TRBJ2-1; D is possibly TRBD2 (5 bases). Germline assignment: CDR1 LGHNA and CDR2 YSLEER. The germline V and J ends were trimmed by 0 bases and 7 bases, with 13 bases remaining between them. This CDR3 is built from 15 residues. The CDR3 DNA is TGCGCCAGCAGCCAAGAAAGGGAAGGGAGAAATGAGCAGTTCTTC. Translating gives CASSQEREGRNEQFF.